The TCR beta chain under discussion was sequenced for a study of T-cell reconstitution after alpha-beta-depleted transplantation in children (dated by TCRdb to between 2015 and 2016). Turning to the overall study: T-cell immune reconstitution after TCRalphabeta/CD19-depleted allogeneic hematopoietic cell transplantation in children was quantitatively tracked in the study by means of TCR repertoire profiling.

The library was obtained by PCR. Sequenced on an Illumina HiSeq 2500. To normalize quantification of the TCRbeta repertoire, the TCR libraries were built with molecular barcoding that relied on unique molecular identifiers. Starting from the raw public reads, TCRdb applied fastp trimming at Q25, assembled clones with MiXCR and retained in-frame beta chains. One record per CDR3 amino acid sequence lists the most common genes and DNA. The sample yields some 290,000 distinct CDR3 sequences; around 9.6% were counted once. The biggest ten clones account for about 9.5% of the sample. Only a few counts were recorded for this clonotype. Its antigen is currently not known. Base quality data are lacking; no much larger clone is found one base away. Spanning cysteine to phenylalanine, the CDR3 consists of 15 amino acids. The entry retains the CDR3 DNA only, 45 bases that are in frame from base 1. Based on the germline V gene, the CDR1 and CDR2 sequences are SGHTA and FQGNSA. Trimming removed 0 bases from V and 6 bases from J, leaving 15 bases between the germline ends.

The chain is made from TRBV7-2 and TRBJ2-7; the D element might be TRBD1 or TRBD2, as each aligns at 5 bases. The clonotype originates from a human donor who donated a stem cell graft to a child with SCID. The material sequenced was PBMCs from the stem cell graft donor, taken from the stem cell graft. The nucleotide sequence is TGTGCCAGCAGCTTAGCCCCGGGACCGGATTCCGAGCAGTACTTC. This encodes CASSLAPGPDSEQYF.